Listed below are T cell receptor beta chains from one sample, sequenced in a study of blood T cell repertoires in COVID-19. The protocol was immunoSEQ multiplex PCR, while the TCRdb copy is restricted to in-frame clones and leaves out a portion. The table has 60,000 or so clones, over 70% seen once. Sample: peripheral blood. The receptors originated from a man in his thirties or forties with COVID-19, enrolled during active disease. Both conserved end residues are part of each CDR3. The D gene is left open where the match is weak. Clone size, where shown, is once, few, many, or a class for clones that have expanded.

J | D | size | V | CDR3 | DNA
TRBJ2-1 | TRBD1 | . | TRBV13 | CASSTQDRGGSGGRNEQFF | TGTGCCAGCAGCACGCAGGACAGGGGCGGTTCGGGCGGTAGGAATGAGCAGTTCTTC
TRBJ2-7 | TRBD2 | . | TRBV29-1 | CSVILAGEDEQYF | TGCAGCGTCATTCTAGCGGGAGAGGACGAGCAGTACTTC
TRBJ2-1 | TRBD2 | . | TRBV5-4 | CASSGTSPTNEQFF | TGTGCCAGCAGCGGGACTAGCCCAACCAATGAGCAGTTCTTC
TRBJ2-1 | TRBD2 | . | TRBV3-1/TRBV3-2 | CASSQGLADNEQFF | TGTGCCAGCAGCCAGGGACTAGCGGACAATGAGCAGTTCTTC
TRBJ1-2 | . | . | TRBV11-2 | CASSFRVGYTF | TGTGCCAGCAGCTTTCGTGTTGGCTACACCTTC
TRBJ2-1 | TRBD2 | . | TRBV5-3 | CARSLKTSGRAYYNEQFF | TGTGCCAGAAGCCTAAAGACTAGCGGGAGGGCCTACTACAATGAGCAGTTCTTC
TRBJ2-7 | TRBD1 | . | TRBV7-8 | CASSLIATGESYEQYF | TGTGCCAGCAGCTTAATCGCTACAGGGGAGTCCTACGAGCAGTACTTC
TRBJ1-2 | TRBD1 | once | TRBV18 | CASSVGQDDGYTF | TGTGCCAGCTCGGTGGGACAGGATGATGGCTACACCTTC
TRBJ2-1 | TRBD1 | . | TRBV9 | CASSSRDRVDEQFF | TGTGCCAGCAGCTCCCGGGACAGGGTCGACGAGCAGTTCTTC
TRBJ2-1 | TRBD1 | . | TRBV7-9 | CASSSRQGREQFF | TGTGCCAGCAGCTCCCGACAGGGACGGGAGCAGTTCTTC
TRBJ1-2 | . | . | TRBV7-2 | CASSLEPRGYGYTF | TGTGCCAGCAGCTTAGAACCTAGAGGGTATGGCTACACCTTC
TRBJ2-1 | . | few | TRBV28 | CAAGRSYNEQFF | TGTGCGGCGGGACGCTCCTACAATGAGCAGTTCTTC
TRBJ1-5 | TRBD1 | . | TRBV4-1 | CASSLGQGNQPQHF | TGCGCCAGCAGCCTTGGACAGGGGAATCAGCCCCAGCATTTT
TRBJ2-2 | TRBD2 | . | TRBV6-4 | CASSTSGSTGELFF | TGTGCCAGCAGTACTAGCGGGAGCACCGGGGAGCTGTTTTTT
TRBJ1-1 | TRBD1 | . | TRBV25-1 | CASSVYRGPAFF | TGTGCCAGCAGTGTCTACAGGGGGCCGGCTTTCTTT
TRBJ2-2 | . | . | TRBV6-5 | CASNRVFGGTGELFF | TGTGCCAGCAACCGCGTTTTCGGGGGTACTGGGGAGCTGTTTTTT
TRBJ1-4 | . | . | TRBV19 | CASSILPRNEKLFF | TGTGCCAGTAGTATTCTACCGCGAAATGAAAAACTGTTTTTT
TRBJ2-2 | TRBD2 | . | TRBV9 | CASSFGLAANTGELFF | TGTGCCAGCAGCTTCGGACTAGCGGCGAACACCGGGGAGCTGTTTTTT
TRBJ1-2 | TRBD1 | . | TRBV28 | CASSPTGGQRSYGYTF | TGTGCCAGCAGTCCCACTGGGGGACAGCGAAGCTATGGCTACACCTTC
TRBJ2-3 | . | . | TRBV19 | CASSKSGSSTDTQYF | TGTGCCAGTAGTAAAAGCGGATCTAGCACAGATACGCAGTATTTT
TRBJ1-2 | . | . | TRBV24-1 | CATSDPWRSDGYTF | TGTGCCACCAGTGATCCTTGGAGGAGTGATGGCTACACCTTC
TRBJ2-2 | TRBD2 | . | TRBV7-6 | CASSRDLAGGTGELFF | TGTGCCAGCAGCCGAGATCTAGCGGGAGGCACCGGGGAGCTGTTTTTT
TRBJ2-7 | . | . | TRBV10-1 | CASSDPGQGTGGAQYEQYF | TGCGCCAGCAGTGATCCGGGACAGGGAACGGGAGGGGCTCAGTACGAGCAGTACTTC
TRBJ1-4 | . | . | TRBV28 | CASKTGNDFATNEKLFF | TGTGCCAGCAAGACCGGCAATGACTTTGCAACTAATGAAAAACTGTTTTTT
TRBJ2-3 | TRBD2 | once | TRBV28 | CASSQGLAGHTQYF | TGTGCCAGCAGTCAGGGACTAGCGGGACATACGCAGTATTTT
TRBJ2-1 | . | . | TRBV30 | CAAPYYNEQFF | TGTGCCGCACCCTACTACAATGAGCAGTTCTTC
TRBJ2-3 | TRBD2 | . | TRBV3-1/TRBV3-2 | CASSGGLATQYF | TGTGCCAGCAGCGGGGGACTAGCCACGCAGTATTTT
TRBJ1-1 | . | . | TRBV29-1 | CSVEGQFDTEAFF | TGCAGCGTTGAAGGGCAGTTCGACACTGAAGCTTTCTTT
TRBJ1-2 | . | few | TRBV4-1 | CASSQEMGADSPGGYTF | TGCGCCAGCAGCCAAGAAATGGGTGCAGACTCCCCTGGTGGCTACACCTTC
TRBJ2-1 | . | . | TRBV6-1 | CASSGEHGPSSYNEQFF | TGTGCCAGCAGTGGCGAGCATGGGCCGAGCTCCTACAATGAGCAGTTCTTC
TRBJ2-3 | TRBD2 | once | TRBV19 | CASSIYGTSGSTDTQYF | TGTGCCAGTAGTATTTACGGGACTAGCGGAAGCACAGATACGCAGTATTTT
TRBJ2-7 | . | . | TRBV5-1 | CASSYSNRSPQYF | TGCGCCAGCAGCTACTCGAACAGGTCCCCGCAGTACTTC
TRBJ1-2 | . | . | TRBV9 | CASSVGQAYGYTF | TGTGCCAGCAGCGTAGGACAGGCCTATGGCTACACCTTC
TRBJ2-7 | TRBD1 | . | TRBV11-1 | CASSLGDRGSLEQYF | TGTGCCAGCAGCTTAGGGGACAGGGGGTCGCTCGAGCAGTACTTC
TRBJ2-4 | TRBD1 | . | TRBV19 | CASTAGDREYIQYF | TGTGCCAGTACCGCCGGGGACAGGGAATACATTCAGTACTTC
TRBJ2-5 | TRBD1 | . | TRBV6-5 | CASSYKPGQGETQYF | TGTGCCAGCAGTTACAAACCGGGACAGGGAGAGACCCAGTACTTC
TRBJ1-3 | TRBD1 | . | TRBV2 | CASSPGQGGGNTIYF | TGTGCCAGCAGTCCCGGACAGGGGGGAGGAAACACCATATATTTT
TRBJ1-6 | . | . | TRBV5-6 | CASSLAGAGSPLHF | TGTGCCAGCAGCTTGGCAGGCGCGGGGTCACCCCTCCACTTT
TRBJ1-4 | TRBD1 | . | TRBV24-1 | CATSDSGQGGGKLFF | TGTGCCACCAGTGATTCGGGACAGGGAGGGGGAAAACTGTTTTTT